The 29 T cell receptor beta chains reported below all come from one sample, sequenced in a study of blood T cell repertoires in COVID-19. Data came from immunoSEQ multiplex PCR; TCRdb stores just in-frame clones and leaves some out. The table has under 40,000 clones, around 86% seen once. Specimen: peripheral blood. These receptors all stem from a man in his 60s with active COVID-19.

The table lists this clone with a count of one. This chain connects TRBV6-2 or TRBV6-3 to TRBJ1-1, with D perhaps TRBD1 (6 bases). Trimming removed 6 bases at V and 4 bases at J, with 15 bases between. The CDR3 spans 14 residues. Germline V lookup: CDR1 MNHEY, CDR2 SVGEGT. CDR3 region: CASSIRQEPTEAFF. In nucleotides, the CDR3 is TGTGCCAGCAGCATTCGACAGGAACCCACTGAAGCTTTCTTT.

This rearrangement joins TRBV27 to TRBJ1-4; tentative D call: TRBD1 (6 bases). Trimming shortened V by 1 base and J by 8 bases, and 23 bases separated the two germline ends. The CDR3 runs to 18 residues. Germline lookup yields CDR1 MNHEY and CDR2 SMNVEV (reference sequence). CDR3 in amino acids: CASSLYPSYRDIREKLFF. Here the CDR3 DNA reads TGTGCCAGCAGTTTATACCCCTCTTACAGGGACATTAGGGAAAAACTGTTTTTT.

The chain uses TRBV24-1 and TRBJ2-1, with 7 nucleotides matching TRBD1. V lost 4 bases and J lost 12; bases outside the gene matches: 11. The CDR3 runs 14 residues. Germline lookup yields CDR1 KGHDR and CDR2 SFDVKD. The CDR3 is CATSDSRTGRGQFF. DNA for the CDR3: TGTGCCACCAGTGACTCCAGGACAGGTCGAGGGCAGTTCTTC.

The chain carries TRBV2 and TRBJ2-5; 7 bases map to TRBD2. The J segment lost 6 bases and the V segment lost 6 bases, leaving 16 bases of the junction unmatched. Germline V gene sequence: CDR1 SNHLY, CDR2 FYNNEI. CDR3 length: 16 residues. The CDR3 DNA follows: TGTGCCAGCAGGATTGAGGTTGGCGGGGGTTCGCAGACCCAGTACTTC. Translating gives CASRIEVGGGSQTQYF.

The chain links TRBV10-3 to TRBJ2-7; 7 positions match TRBD1. V lost 5 bases to trimming and J lost 3 bases; unmatched junction nucleotides: 4. CDR1 and CDR2 (germline): ENHRY, SYGVKD. The CDR3 consists of 13 residues. CDR3 sequence: CAISTGTDYEQYF. The CDR3, as DNA: TGTGCCATCAGTACCGGGACAGACTACGAGCAGTACTTC.

The chain uses TRBV7-9 and TRBJ2-3, with TRBD2 identical over 8 bases. The ends lost 3 bases at V and 4 bases at J; junction bases unmatched: 18. The CDR3 runs to 19 residues. CDR1 SEHNR and CDR2 FQNEAQ come from the germline V gene (reference sequence). In DNA, the CDR3 is TGTGCCAGCAGCTTTGTGCGGGGGGCATGGGGGGCTCCTCCAGATACGCAGTATTTT. Amino acid sequence: CASSFVRGAWGAPPDTQYF.

This chain joins TRBV6-6 and TRBJ1-2; 9 nucleotides line up with TRBD1. The CDR3 is made up of 17 amino acids. Germline V gene sequence: CDR1 MNHNY, CDR2 SVGAGI (reference sequence). The ends lost 5 bases at V and 1 base at J; junction bases unmatched: 11. The CDR3 sequence: CASSQSWPGQGNYGYTF. The DNA for the CDR3 is TGTGCCAGCAGTCAATCGTGGCCGGGACAGGGTAACTATGGCTACACCTTC.

V gene TRBV7-9 combines with J gene TRBJ2-7; D possibly corresponds to TRBD2 (6 bases). Per germline, CDR1 SEHNR and CDR2 FQNEAQ (reference sequence). V lost 9 bases, J lost 5 bases, and 23 bases lay in between. The CDR3 covers 15 residues. The CDR3, as DNA: TGTGCCAGAACGCACCTAGGGACTCCGATCCACGAGCAGTACTTC. Amino acids: CARTHLGTPIHEQYF. The variable domain in full, completed from reference TRBV7-9 and TRBJ2-7, reads DTGVSQNPRHKITKRGQNVTFRCDPISEHNRLYWYRQTLGQGPEFLTYFQNEAQLEKSRLLSDRFSAERPKGSFSTLEIQRTEQGDSAMYLCARTHLGTPIHEQYFGPGTRLTVT.

The chain has TRBV5-1 and TRBJ2-3; 13 bases line up with TRBD2. Germline CDR1 reads SGHRS; CDR2 reads YFSETQ. The CDR3 runs to 14 residues. V lost 6 bases, J lost 6 bases, and 4 bases stayed unmatched. The CDR3 spells CASIGLAGEDTQYF. For the CDR3, the DNA is TGCGCCAGCATAGGACTAGCGGGAGAGGATACGCAGTATTTT.

This sequence joins TRBV4-1 and TRBJ2-2; 14 bases fit TRBD2. V gave up 5 bases and J gave up 14 bases; unmatched junction bases: 7. This CDR3 contains 14 residues. From germline, CDR1 is MGHRA and CDR2 YSYEKL. This chain's CDR3 is CASSGTSGSPALFF. The CDR3 nucleotides are TGCGCCAGCAGCGGGACTAGCGGGAGCCCCGCCCTGTTTTTT.

The chain joins TRBV7-2 to TRBJ1-2, with a tentative D call TRBD1 (6 bases). Trimming stripped 5 bases from V and 3 bases from J, with 10 bases between. Germline CDR1 and CDR2: SGHTA and FQGNSA. The CDR3 runs to 13 residues. The CDR3 reads CASSPGHYYGYTF. CDR3 DNA: TGTGCCAGCAGCCCGGGACACTACTATGGCTACACCTTC.

CDR3 sequence (DNA): TGTGCCAGCAGTTACTCCTCTAGGCTAGGGGACACAGATACGCAGTATTTT. Protein product: CASSYSSRLGDTDTQYF. The rearrangement links TRBV6-2 or TRBV6-3 to TRBJ2-3; a weak D match, TRBD1 (5 bases). CDR1 is MNHEY, CDR2 SVGEGT, per germline. Trimming took 0 bases from V and 2 from J, leaving 15 bases between them. This CDR3 is 17 amino acids long.

The chain recombines TRBV27 with TRBJ2-4; TRBD2 agrees at 9 bases. In germline, CDR1 is MNHEY, CDR2 SMNVEV (reference sequence). The junction had 2 bases not matched to a gene; V was cut back by 2 bases and J by 6 bases. This CDR3 has 14 residues. CDR3: CASSLASGTNIQYF. The CDR3 DNA is TGTGCCAGCAGTTTAGCTAGCGGGACAAACATTCAGTACTTC.

This chain uses TRBV9 with TRBJ2-1; 7 bases match TRBD2. After removal of 3 bases from V and 5 bases from J, the junction contained 11 bases not matched to a gene. Germline CDR1 SGDLS, CDR2 YYNGEE. This CDR3 has 16 amino acids. CDR3 loop: CASSATFSGLNNEQFF. CDR3 DNA: TGTGCCAGCAGCGCAACCTTTAGCGGGCTAAACAATGAGCAGTTCTTC.

This rearrangement joins TRBV9 to TRBJ2-1, with TRBD2 identical over 10 bases. The trim removed 4 bases at V and 6 bases at J, leaving 10 bases unmatched. CDR1 is SGDLS, CDR2 YYNGEE, per germline. The length of the CDR3 is 16 residues. This chain's CDR3 is CASSLTSGLASNEQFF. CDR3 nucleotides: TGTGCCAGCAGCCTTACGTCGGGACTAGCGAGCAATGAGCAGTTCTTC.

The gene calls are TRBV4-1 and TRBJ2-1; 13 bases map to TRBD2. The J segment lost 5 bases and the V segment lost 4 bases, leaving 5 bases of the junction unmatched. The CDR3 extends over 16 amino acids. Germline loops: CDR1 MGHRA, CDR2 YSYEKL. The CDR3 nucleotides are TGCGCCAGCAGCCCGACTAGCGGGAGGATGAACAATGAGCAGTTCTTC. It encodes CASSPTSGRMNNEQFF.

The gene calls are TRBV4-2 and TRBJ2-7, with a weak D call TRBD2 (6 bases). This CDR3 has 15 residues. Germline CDR1 and CDR2: LGHNA and YNFKEQ. V dropped 4 bases and J dropped 4 bases, with 17 bases sitting between them. The CDR3 is CASSPLAEGLYEQYF. The CDR3 DNA sequence: TGTGCCAGCAGCCCCCTCGCGGAGGGCCTTTACGAGCAGTACTTC.

The rearrangement links TRBV10-3 to TRBJ1-4; D gene uncertain. The V end lost 6 bases, the J end lost 9 bases, and 23 bases lay between the germline ends. The CDR3 has 16 residues. Germline V gene sequence: CDR1 ENHRY, CDR2 SYGVKD. The CDR3 DNA follows: TGTGCCATCAGCCCCGTTAGGACCGACCACGGGAAAAAACTGTTTTTT. It translates to CAISPVRTDHGKKLFF.

By share, this clone ranks as medium-sized (0.01 to 0.1%). The chain joins TRBV27 to TRBJ2-5; TRBD1 matches at 7 bases. V lost 3 bases and J lost 1; bases outside the gene matches: 5. Germline V gene sequence: CDR1 MNHEY, CDR2 SMNVEV (reference sequence). This CDR3 is 15 amino acids long. The CDR3 is CASSFKRGLQETQYF. In nucleotides, the CDR3 is TGTGCCAGCAGTTTTAAGAGGGGGCTCCAAGAGACCCAGTACTTC.

V is TRBV9 and J is TRBJ2-2; TRBD2 matches 10 bases. The CDR3 is 14 residues long. Per germline, CDR1 SGDLS and CDR2 YYNGEE. The trim removed 7 bases at V and 4 bases at J, leaving 4 bases unmatched. CDR3 protein: CASGERGGTGELFF. The CDR3 nucleotides are TGTGCCAGCGGGGAGCGGGGGGGCACCGGGGAGCTGTTTTTT.

This sequence joins TRBV7-9 and TRBJ2-1, with 8 bases that match TRBD2. J was trimmed by 9 bases and V by 5 bases; bases with no gene match: 12. This CDR3 comprises 15 residues. Germline V CDR1 and CDR2: SEHNR, FQNEAQ (reference sequence). The CDR3: CASSQPSGHRGEQFF. The CDR3 DNA is TGTGCCAGCAGCCAGCCTAGCGGGCATCGGGGTGAGCAGTTCTTC.

As DNA, the CDR3 is TGTGCCAGCAGTGAAAGTGGGGCGCCCATGAACACTGAAGCTTTCTTT. This translates into CASSESGAPMNTEAFF. V usage is TRBV25-1 and J usage is TRBJ1-1; D is possibly TRBD1 (5 bases). Per germline, CDR1 MGHDK and CDR2 SYGVNS. There are 16 residues in the CDR3. The germline V and J ends were trimmed by 2 bases and 0 bases, with 13 bases remaining between them.

This clone appeared a few times. The gene calls are TRBV11-2 and TRBJ2-3, with 13 bases aligning to TRBD2. V was pared by 5 bases and J by 7 bases, with 15 bases of the junction left unmatched. This CDR3 spans 18 amino acids. From germline, CDR1 is SGHAT and CDR2 FQNNGV. The CDR3 reads CASSAPGLAGVTLYTQYF. Here the CDR3 DNA reads TGTGCCAGCAGCGCCCCTGGACTAGCGGGGGTAACTCTGTATACGCAGTATTTT. Supplemented by reference TRBV11-2 and TRBJ2-3, the full variable domain reads EAGVAQSPRYKIIEKRQSVAFWCNPISGHATLYWYQQILGQGPKLLIQFQNNGVVDDSQLPKDRFSAERLKGVDSTLKIQPAKLEDSAVYLCASSAPGLAGVTLYTQYFGPGTRLTVL.

The chain employs TRBV20-1 and TRBJ2-1, with D uncertain. Germline V gives CDR1 DFQATT, CDR2 SNEGSKA (reference sequence). The ends were cut back, 3 bases at V and 3 bases at J, with 9 bases in the middle. This CDR3 contains 13 residues. CDR3 bases: TGCAGTGCTAGTTTTTCACACTACAATGAGCAGTTCTTC. Translation: CSASFSHYNEQFF.

The CDR3 region is CASSLVPQEKLFF. DNA for the CDR3: TGTGCCAGCAGCTTAGTGCCTCAGGAAAAACTGTTTTTT. The rearrangement uses TRBV7-9 and TRBJ1-4; D unresolved. Germline V gene lookup returns CDR1 SEHNR and CDR2 FQNEAQ (reference sequence). Trimming removed 1 base at V and 8 bases at J, with 8 bases between. CDR3 size: 13 residues.

The sample holds one count of this clone. The V and J genes are TRBV18 and TRBJ2-5; D gene ambiguous. Germline CDR1 and CDR2: KGHSH and LQKENI. The V end was cut by 3 bases, the J end by 5 bases, with 4 bases between. The CDR3 spans 11 residues. CDR3 amino acids: CASSPRETQYF. The DNA of the CDR3 is TGTGCCAGCTCACCCAGGGAGACCCAGTACTTC.

V and J are TRBV15 and TRBJ2-2, with D possibly matching TRBD1 (6 bases). Deletions cut 3 bases from V and 6 bases from J, with 23 bases between. The CDR3 loop spans 18 amino acids. Germline values: CDR1 LNHNV, CDR2 YYDKDF (reference sequence). CDR3 in DNA: TGTGCCACCAGCAGGACCGGGGAAGGGGGATTACGAGCCGGGGAGCTGTTTTTT. It translates to CATSRTGEGGLRAGELFF.

The V call is TRBV11-3, the J call TRBJ2-1, with 9 nucleotides matching TRBD2. V lost 4 bases and J lost 5; bases outside the gene matches: 0. From germline, CDR1 is SGHNT and CDR2 YENEEA. This CDR3 is built from 13 residues. This chain's CDR3 is CASSSSGNNEQFF. DNA for the CDR3: TGTGCCAGCAGCTCTAGCGGGAACAATGAGCAGTTCTTC.

V usage is TRBV7-3 and J usage is TRBJ2-4; the match to TRBD1 covers 9 bases. This CDR3 has 13 amino acids. The germline V gene encodes CDR1 SGHTA and CDR2 FQGTGA. With V trimmed by 4 bases and J by 8 bases, 3 bases remained unmatched. In DNA, the CDR3 is TGTGCCAGCAGCTCAGACAGGGGGGACATTCAGTACTTC. Its protein product is CASSSDRGDIQYF.